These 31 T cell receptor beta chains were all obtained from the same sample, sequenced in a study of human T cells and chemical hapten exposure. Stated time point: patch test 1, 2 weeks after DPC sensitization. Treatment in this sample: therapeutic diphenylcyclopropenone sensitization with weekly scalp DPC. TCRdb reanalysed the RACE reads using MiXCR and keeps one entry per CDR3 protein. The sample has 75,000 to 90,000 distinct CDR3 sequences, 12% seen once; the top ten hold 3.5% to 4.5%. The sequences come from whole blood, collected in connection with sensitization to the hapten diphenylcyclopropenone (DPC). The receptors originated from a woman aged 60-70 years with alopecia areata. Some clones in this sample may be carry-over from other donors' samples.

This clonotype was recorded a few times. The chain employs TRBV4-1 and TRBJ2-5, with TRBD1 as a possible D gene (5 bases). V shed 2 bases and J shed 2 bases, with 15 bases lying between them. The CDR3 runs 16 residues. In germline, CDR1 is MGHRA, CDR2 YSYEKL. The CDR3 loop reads CASSQRSQGSQETQYF. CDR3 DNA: TGCGCCAGCAGCCAAAGATCTCAGGGATCTCAAGAGACCCAGTACTTC.

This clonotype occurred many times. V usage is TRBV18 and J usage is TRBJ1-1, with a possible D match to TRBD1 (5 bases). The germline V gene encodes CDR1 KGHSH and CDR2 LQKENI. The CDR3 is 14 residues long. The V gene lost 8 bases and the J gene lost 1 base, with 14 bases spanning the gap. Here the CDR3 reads CASTPVGANTEAFF. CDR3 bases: TGTGCCAGCACTCCGGTAGGGGCGAACACTGAAGCTTTCTTT.

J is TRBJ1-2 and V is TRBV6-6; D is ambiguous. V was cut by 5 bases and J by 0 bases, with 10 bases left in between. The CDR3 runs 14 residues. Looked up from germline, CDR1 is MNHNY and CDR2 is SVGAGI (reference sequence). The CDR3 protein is CASSQGASNYGYTF. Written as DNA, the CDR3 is TGTGCCAGCAGTCAAGGAGCCTCTAACTATGGCTACACCTTC.

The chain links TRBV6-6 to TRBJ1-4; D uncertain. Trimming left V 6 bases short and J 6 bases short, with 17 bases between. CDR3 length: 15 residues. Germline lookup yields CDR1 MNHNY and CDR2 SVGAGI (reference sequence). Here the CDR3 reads CASSPGSFVDEKLFF. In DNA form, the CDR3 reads TGTGCCAGCAGCCCGGGAAGCTTTGTTGATGAAAAACTGTTTTTT.

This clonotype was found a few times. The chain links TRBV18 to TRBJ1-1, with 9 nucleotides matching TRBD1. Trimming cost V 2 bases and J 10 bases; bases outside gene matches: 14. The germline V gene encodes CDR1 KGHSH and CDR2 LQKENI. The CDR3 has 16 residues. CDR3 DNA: TGTGCCAGCTCACCAGCTTTCGGACAGGGGATTATAGGAGCTTTCTTT. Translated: CASSPAFGQGIIGAFF.

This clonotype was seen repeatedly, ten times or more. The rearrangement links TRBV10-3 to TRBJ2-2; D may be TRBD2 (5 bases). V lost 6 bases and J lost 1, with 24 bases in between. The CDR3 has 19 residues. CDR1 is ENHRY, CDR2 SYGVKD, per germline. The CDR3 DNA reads TGTGCCATCAGGGAAGGACTTGGCAGCCAACTACGGAACACCGGGGAGCTGTTTTTT. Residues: CAIREGLGSQLRNTGELFF.

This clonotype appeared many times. The CDR3: CASSPGGGAALNIQYF. In DNA, the CDR3 is TGTGCCAGCAGCCCCGGCGGGGGGGCCGCTTTAAACATTCAGTACTTC. The J gene is TRBJ2-4, the V gene TRBV7-9; 9 bases are shared with TRBD2. The CDR3 extends over 16 amino acids. Losses at the gene ends were 5 bases for V and 6 bases for J; bases not matched to a gene: 11. CDR1 and CDR2 (germline): SEHNR, FQNEAQ (reference sequence).

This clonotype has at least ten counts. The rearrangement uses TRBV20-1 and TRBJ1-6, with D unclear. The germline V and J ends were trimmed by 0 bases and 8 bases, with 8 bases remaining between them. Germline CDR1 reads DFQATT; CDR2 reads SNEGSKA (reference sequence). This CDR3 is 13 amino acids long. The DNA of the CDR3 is TGCAGTGCTAGAGAACCAGGCTATTCACCCCTCCACTTT. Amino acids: CSAREPGYSPLHF.

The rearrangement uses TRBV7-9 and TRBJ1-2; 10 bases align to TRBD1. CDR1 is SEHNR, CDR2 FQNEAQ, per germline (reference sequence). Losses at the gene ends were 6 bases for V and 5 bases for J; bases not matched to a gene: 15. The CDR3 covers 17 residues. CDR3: CASSPYPGTGVGYGYTF. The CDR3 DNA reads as TGTGCCAGCAGTCCGTATCCGGGGACAGGGGTAGGATATGGCTACACCTTC.

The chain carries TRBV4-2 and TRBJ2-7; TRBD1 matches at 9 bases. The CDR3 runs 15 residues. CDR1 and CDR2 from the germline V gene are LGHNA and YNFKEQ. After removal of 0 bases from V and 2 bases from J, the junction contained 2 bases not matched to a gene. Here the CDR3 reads CASSQDGTGPYEQYF. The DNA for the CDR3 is TGTGCCAGCAGCCAAGATGGGACAGGGCCCTACGAGCAGTACTTC.

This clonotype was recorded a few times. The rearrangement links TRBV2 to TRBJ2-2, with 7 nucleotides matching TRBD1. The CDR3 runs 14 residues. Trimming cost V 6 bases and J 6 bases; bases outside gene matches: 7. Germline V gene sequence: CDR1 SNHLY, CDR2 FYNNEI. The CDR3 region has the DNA TGTGCCAGCAGGACAACAGGGGCGGCCGGGGAGCTGTTTTTT. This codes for CASRTTGAAGELFF.

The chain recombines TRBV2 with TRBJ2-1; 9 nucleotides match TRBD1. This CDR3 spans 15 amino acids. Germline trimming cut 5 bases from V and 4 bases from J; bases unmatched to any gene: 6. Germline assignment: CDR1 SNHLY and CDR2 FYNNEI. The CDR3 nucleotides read TGTGCCAGCAGTCAACAGGGGGCGGCTTACAATGAGCAGTTCTTC. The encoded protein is CASSQQGAAYNEQFF.

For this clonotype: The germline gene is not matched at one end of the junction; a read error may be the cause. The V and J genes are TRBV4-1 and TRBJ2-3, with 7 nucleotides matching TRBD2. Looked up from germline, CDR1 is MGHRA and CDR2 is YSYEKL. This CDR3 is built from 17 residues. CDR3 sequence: CASTQETGGLRVDTQYF. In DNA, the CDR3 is TGCGCCAGCACCCAAGAGACGGGGGGATTGAGGGTAGATACGCAGTATTTT.

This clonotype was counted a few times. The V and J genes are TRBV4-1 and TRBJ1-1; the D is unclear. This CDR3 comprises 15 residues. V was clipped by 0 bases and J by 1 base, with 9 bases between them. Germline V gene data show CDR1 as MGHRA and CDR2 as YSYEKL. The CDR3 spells CASSQDSGKNTEAFF. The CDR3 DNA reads TGCGCCAGCAGCCAAGATTCGGGGAAGAACACTGAAGCTTTCTTT.

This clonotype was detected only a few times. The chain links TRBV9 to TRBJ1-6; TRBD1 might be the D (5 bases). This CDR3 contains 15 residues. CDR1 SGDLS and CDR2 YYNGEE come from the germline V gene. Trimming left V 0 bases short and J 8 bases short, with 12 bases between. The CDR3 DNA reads TGTGCCAGCAGCGTAGACCGGGGGAAGTATTCACCCCTCCACTTT. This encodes CASSVDRGKYSPLHF. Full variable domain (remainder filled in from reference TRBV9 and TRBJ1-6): DSGVTQTPKHLITATGQRVTLRCSPRSGDLSVYWYQQSLDQGLQFLIQYYNGEERAKGNILERFSAQQFPDLHSELNLSSLELGDSALYFCASSVDRGKYSPLHFGNGTRLTVT.

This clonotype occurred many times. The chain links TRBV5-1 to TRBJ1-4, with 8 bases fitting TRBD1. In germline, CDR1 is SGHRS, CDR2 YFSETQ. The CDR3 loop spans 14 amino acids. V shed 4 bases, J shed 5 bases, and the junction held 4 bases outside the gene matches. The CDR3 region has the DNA TGCGCCAGCAGCCTAGGACAGGGAAATGAAAAACTGTTTTTT. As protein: CASSLGQGNEKLFF.

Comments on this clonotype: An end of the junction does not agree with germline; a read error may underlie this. As DNA, the CDR3 is TGCAGTGCTTCGGACAGCGCTGGGAACACCATATATTTT. It yields the protein CSASDSAGNTIYF. This rearrangement joins TRBV20-1 to TRBJ1-3, with D possibly matching TRBD1 (6 bases). This CDR3 has 13 residues. Germline CDR1 DFQATT, CDR2 SNEGSKA (reference sequence).

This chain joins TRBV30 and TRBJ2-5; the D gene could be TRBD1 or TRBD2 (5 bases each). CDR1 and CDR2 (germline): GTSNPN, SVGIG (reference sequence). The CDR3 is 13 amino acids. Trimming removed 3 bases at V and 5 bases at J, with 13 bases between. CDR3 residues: CAWRRQEGETQYF. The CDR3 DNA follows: TGTGCCTGGAGAAGACAAGAGGGGGAGACCCAGTACTTC. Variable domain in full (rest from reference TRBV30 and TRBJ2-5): SQTIHQWPATLVQPVGSPLSLECTVEGTSNPNLYWYRQAAGRGLQLLFYSVGIGQISSEVPQNLSASRPQDRQFILSSKKLLLSDSGFYLCAWRRQEGETQYFGPGTRLLVL.

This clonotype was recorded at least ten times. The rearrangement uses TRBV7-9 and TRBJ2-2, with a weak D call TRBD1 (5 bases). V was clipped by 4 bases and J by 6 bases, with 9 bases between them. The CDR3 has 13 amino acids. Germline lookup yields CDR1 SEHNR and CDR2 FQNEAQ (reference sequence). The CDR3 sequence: CASSWGPSGELFF. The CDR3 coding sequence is TGTGCCAGCAGCTGGGGCCCCTCCGGGGAGCTGTTTTTT.

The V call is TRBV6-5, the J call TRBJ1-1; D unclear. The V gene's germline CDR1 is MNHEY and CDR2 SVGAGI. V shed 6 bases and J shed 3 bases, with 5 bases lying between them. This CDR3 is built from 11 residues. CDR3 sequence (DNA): TGTGCCAGCAGACGAGACACTGAAGCTTTCTTT. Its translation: CASRRDTEAFF.

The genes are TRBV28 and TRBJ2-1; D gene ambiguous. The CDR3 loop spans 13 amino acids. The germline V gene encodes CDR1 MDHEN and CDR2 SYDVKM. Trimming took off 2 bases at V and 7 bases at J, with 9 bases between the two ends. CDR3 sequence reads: CASSLGNLNEQFF. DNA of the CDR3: TGTGCCAGCAGTTTAGGTAACCTGAATGAGCAGTTCTTC.

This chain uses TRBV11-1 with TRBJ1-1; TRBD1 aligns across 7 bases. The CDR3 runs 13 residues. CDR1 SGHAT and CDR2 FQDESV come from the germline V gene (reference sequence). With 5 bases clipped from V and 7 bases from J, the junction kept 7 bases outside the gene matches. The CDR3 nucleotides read TGTGCCAGCAGCCCCGGACAGGCCCGTGAAGCTTTCTTT. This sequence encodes CASSPGQAREAFF.

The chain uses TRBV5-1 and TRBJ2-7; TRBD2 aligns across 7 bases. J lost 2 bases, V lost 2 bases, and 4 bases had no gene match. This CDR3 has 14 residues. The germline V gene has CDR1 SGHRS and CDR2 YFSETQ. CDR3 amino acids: CASSLLAGPYEQYF. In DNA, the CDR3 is TGCGCCAGCAGCTTATTAGCGGGCCCCTACGAGCAGTACTTC.

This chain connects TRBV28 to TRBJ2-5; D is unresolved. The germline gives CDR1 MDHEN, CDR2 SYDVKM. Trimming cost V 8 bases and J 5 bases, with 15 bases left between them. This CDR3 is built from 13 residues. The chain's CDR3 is CASGSMGLETQYF. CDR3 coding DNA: TGTGCCAGCGGCTCAATGGGCCTGGAGACCCAGTACTTC.

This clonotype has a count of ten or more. The CDR3 here is CASSLGRVNEQFF. The CDR3 DNA reads TGTGCCAGCTCACTGGGACGGGTGAATGAGCAGTTCTTC. The rearrangement links TRBV18 to TRBJ2-1; D may match TRBD1 or TRBD2 (5 bases each). The CDR3 runs to 13 residues. CDR1 KGHSH and CDR2 LQKENI come from the germline V gene. With 4 bases removed from V and 7 bases from J, the gap between germline ends came to 11 bases.

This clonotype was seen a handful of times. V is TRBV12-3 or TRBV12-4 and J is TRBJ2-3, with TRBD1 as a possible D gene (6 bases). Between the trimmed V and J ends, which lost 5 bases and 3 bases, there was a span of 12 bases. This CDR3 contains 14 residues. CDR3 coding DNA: TGTGCCAGCAGTAACAGGGACGGGACAGATACGCAGTATTTT. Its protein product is CASSNRDGTDTQYF.

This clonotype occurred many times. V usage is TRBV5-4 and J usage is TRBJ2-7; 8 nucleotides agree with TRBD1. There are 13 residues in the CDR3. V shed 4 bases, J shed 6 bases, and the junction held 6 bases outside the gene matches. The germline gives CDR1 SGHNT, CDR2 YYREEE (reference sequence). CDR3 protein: CASSPSGTGEQYF. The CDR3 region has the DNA TGTGCCAGCAGCCCCTCCGGGACAGGCGAGCAGTACTTC.

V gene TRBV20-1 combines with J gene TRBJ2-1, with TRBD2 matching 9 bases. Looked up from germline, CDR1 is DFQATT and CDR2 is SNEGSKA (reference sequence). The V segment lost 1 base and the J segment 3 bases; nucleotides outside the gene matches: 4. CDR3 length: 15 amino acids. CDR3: CSARVGAGGYNEQFF. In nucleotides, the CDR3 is TGCAGTGCTAGAGTGGGAGCGGGGGGCTACAATGAGCAGTTCTTC.

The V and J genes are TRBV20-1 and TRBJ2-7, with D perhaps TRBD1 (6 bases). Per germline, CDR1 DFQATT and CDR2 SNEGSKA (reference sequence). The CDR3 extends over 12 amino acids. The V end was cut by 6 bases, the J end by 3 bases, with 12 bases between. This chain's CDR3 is CSATLTGYEQYF. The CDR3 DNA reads TGCAGTGCGACCTTGACAGGCTACGAGCAGTACTTC.

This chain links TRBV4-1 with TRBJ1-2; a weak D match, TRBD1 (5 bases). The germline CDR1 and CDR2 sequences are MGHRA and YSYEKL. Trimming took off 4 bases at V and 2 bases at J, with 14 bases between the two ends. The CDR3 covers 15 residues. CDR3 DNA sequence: TGCGCCAGCAGCCCCCCTGGCAGGGCCAACTATGGCTACACCTTC. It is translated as CASSPPGRANYGYTF.

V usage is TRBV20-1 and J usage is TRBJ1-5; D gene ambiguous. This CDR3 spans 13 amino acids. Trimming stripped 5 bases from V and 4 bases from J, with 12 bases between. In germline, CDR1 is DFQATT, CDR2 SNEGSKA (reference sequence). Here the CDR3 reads CSAGRTKNQPQHF. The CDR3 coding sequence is TGCAGTGCTGGGCGAACGAAAAATCAGCCCCAGCATTTT.